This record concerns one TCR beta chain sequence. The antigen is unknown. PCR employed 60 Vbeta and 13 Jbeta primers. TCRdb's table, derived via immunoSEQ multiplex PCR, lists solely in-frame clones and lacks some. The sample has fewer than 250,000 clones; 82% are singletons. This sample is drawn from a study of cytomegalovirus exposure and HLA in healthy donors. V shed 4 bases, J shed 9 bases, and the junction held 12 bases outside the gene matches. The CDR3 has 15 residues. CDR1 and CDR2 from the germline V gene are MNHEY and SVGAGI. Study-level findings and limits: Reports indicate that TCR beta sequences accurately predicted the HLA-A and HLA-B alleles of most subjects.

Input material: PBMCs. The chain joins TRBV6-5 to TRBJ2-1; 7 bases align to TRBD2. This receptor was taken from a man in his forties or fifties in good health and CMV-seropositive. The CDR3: CASSLSTLGEGEQFF. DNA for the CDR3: TGTGCCAGCAGTTTAAGTACACTTGGGGAGGGTGAGCAGTTCTTC.